One and the same sample provided the 7 T cell receptor beta chains below, sequenced in a study of molecular identifiers for immune sequencing clone quantification (dated by TCRdb to 2016 to 2019). The library was made by PCR. The sample was run on an Illumina HiSeq 4000. The raw public reads went through TCRdb reprocessing: fastp at Q25, MiXCR clone calling, in-frame beta chains kept. Each record represents a unique CDR3 protein, reported with the most common genes and DNA among its rows. The sample has about 640,000 distinct CDR3 sequences on record, just under 20% of them singletons. Roughly 0.85% of the sample is held by the ten biggest clonotypes. Sequences were obtained from naive CD8+ T cells from blood, with Jurkat cell RNA spiked in. In light of the paper, this sample's cell subset or site label describes: FACS-sorted CD8+CD4-CCR7+CD45RA+ naive T cells. All receptors derive from a human donor in good health. Some libraries in this study had Jurkat cell RNA spiked in.

This clonotype has a single count. CDR3 in amino acids: CASRQLQETQYF. In nucleotides, the CDR3 is TGCGCCAGCAGACAGCTCCAAGAGACCCAGTACTTC. J is TRBJ2-5 and V is TRBV5-1; D is uncertain. The CDR3 contains 12 residues. Germline V gene lookup returns CDR1 SGHRS and CDR2 YFSETQ. Deletions cut 5 bases from V and 1 base from J, with 6 bases between. Full variable domain (outside the CDR3, taken from reference TRBV5-1 and TRBJ2-5): KAGVTQTPRYLIKTRGQQVTLSCSPISGHRSVSWYQQTPGQGLQFLFEYFSETQRNKGNFPGRFSGRQFSNSRSEMNVSTLELGDSALYLCASRQLQETQYFGPGTRLLVL.

As for this clonotype: Sequence at one end of the junction differs from germline and may be a read error. The J gene is TRBJ1-1, the V gene TRBV19; D is ambiguous. CDR3 length equals 15 residues. CDR1 is LNHDA and CDR2 is SQIVND in the germline V gene (reference sequence). The CDR3 protein is CASNIRPIMNTEAFF. The CDR3 coding sequence is TGTGCCAGTAATATACGTCCGATCATGAACACTGAAGCTTTCTTT.

This clonotype appeared many times. The chain has TRBV6-6 and TRBJ2-7, with 9 nucleotides matching TRBD2. The J segment lost 0 bases and the V segment lost 5 bases, leaving 8 bases of the junction unmatched. CDR1 and CDR2 from the germline V gene are MNHNY and SVGAGI (reference sequence). The CDR3 has 16 residues. The CDR3 spells CASSPFLAGSSYEQYF. Here the CDR3 DNA reads TGTGCCAGCAGTCCTTTTCTAGCGGGGAGCTCCTACGAGCAGTACTTC.

This chain links TRBV10-1 with TRBJ2-7; D tentatively fits TRBD1 or TRBD2 (5 bases each). The germline gives CDR1 WNHNN, CDR2 SYGVQD (reference sequence). The CDR3 is 16 residues long. V was clipped by 1 base and J by 2 bases, with 15 bases between them. The CDR3 loop is CASSEFAGTWAYEQYF. CDR3 DNA: TGCGCCAGCAGTGAGTTCGCCGGGACGTGGGCCTACGAGCAGTACTTC.

Many counts were recorded for this clonotype. This chain links TRBV30 with TRBJ1-1; D is unresolved. V lost 3 bases, J lost 2 bases, and 10 bases lay in between. From germline, CDR1 is GTSNPN and CDR2 SVGIG (reference sequence). This CDR3 contains 13 residues. CDR3 region: CAWSDGVNTEAFF. The CDR3, as DNA: TGTGCCTGGAGCGATGGAGTAAACACTGAAGCTTTCTTT. Variable domain in full (rest from reference TRBV30 and TRBJ1-1): SQTIHQWPATLVQPVGSPLSLECTVEGTSNPNLYWYRQAAGRGLQLLFYSVGIGQISSEVPQNLSASRPQDRQFILSSKKLLLSDSGFYLCAWSDGVNTEAFFGQGTRLTVV.

Ten or more counts support this clonotype. V and J are TRBV7-9 and TRBJ2-2; TRBD2 aligns across 11 bases. This CDR3 is 16 amino acids long. V was pared by 4 bases and J by 1 base, with 2 bases of the junction left unmatched. Germline assignment: CDR1 SEHNR and CDR2 FQNEAQ (reference sequence). The DNA of the CDR3 is TGTGCCAGCAGCTCGGGACTAGCGGTGAACACCGGGGAGCTGTTTTTT. Protein product: CASSSGLAVNTGELFF.

This clonotype was detected a few times. The chain employs TRBV30 and TRBJ1-1; 8 bases are a match to TRBD1. There are 13 residues in the CDR3. Trimming cost V 3 bases and J 4 bases; bases outside gene matches: 4. The V gene's germline CDR1 is GTSNPN and CDR2 SVGIG (reference sequence). CDR3 region: CAWSITGGTEAFF. The CDR3 DNA follows: TGTGCCTGGAGCATAACAGGGGGCACTGAAGCTTTCTTT.